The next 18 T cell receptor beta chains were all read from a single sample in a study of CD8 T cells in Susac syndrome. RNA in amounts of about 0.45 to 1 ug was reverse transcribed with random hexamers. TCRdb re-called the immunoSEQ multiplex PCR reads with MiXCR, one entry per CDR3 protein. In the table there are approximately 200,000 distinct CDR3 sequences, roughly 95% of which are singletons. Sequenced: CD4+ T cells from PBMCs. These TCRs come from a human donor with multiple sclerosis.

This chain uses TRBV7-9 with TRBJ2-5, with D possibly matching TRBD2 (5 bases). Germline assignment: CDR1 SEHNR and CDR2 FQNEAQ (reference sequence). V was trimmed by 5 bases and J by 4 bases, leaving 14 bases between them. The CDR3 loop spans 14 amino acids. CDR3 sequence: CASSQLGLGETQYF. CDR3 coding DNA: TGTGCCAGCAGCCAACTAGGGTTGGGAGAGACCCAGTACTTC.

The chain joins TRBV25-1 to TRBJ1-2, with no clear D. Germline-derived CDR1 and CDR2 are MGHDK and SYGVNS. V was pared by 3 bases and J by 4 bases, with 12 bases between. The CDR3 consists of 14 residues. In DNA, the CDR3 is TGTGCCAGCAGTGACCTAGACGGACTCTATGGCTACACCTTC. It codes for CASSDLDGLYGYTF.

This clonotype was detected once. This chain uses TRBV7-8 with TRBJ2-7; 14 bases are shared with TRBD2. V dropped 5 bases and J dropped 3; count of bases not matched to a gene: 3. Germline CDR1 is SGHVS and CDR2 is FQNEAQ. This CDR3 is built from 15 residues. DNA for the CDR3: TGTGCCAGCAGCAGGACTAGCGGGGGGTACTACGAGCAGTACTTC. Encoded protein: CASSRTSGGYYEQYF.

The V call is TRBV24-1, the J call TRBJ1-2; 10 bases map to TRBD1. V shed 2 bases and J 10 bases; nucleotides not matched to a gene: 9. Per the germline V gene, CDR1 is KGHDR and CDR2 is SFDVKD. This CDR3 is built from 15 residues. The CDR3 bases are TGTGCCACCAGTGATTCTACCGGGACAGGGGAGGACTACACCTTC. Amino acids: CATSDSTGTGEDYTF.

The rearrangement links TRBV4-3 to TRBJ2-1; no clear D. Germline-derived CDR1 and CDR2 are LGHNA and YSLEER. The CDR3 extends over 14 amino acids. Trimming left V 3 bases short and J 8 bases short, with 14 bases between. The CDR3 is CASSHGPTWDEQFF. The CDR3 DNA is TGCGCCAGCAGCCACGGACCGACCTGGGATGAGCAGTTCTTC.

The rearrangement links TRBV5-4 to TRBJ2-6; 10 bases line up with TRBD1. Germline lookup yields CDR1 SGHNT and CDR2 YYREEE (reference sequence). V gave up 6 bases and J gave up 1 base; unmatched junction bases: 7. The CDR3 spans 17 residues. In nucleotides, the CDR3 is TGTGCCAGCAAGGACAGGGGGAGCGGTTCTGGGGCCAACGTCCTGACTTTC. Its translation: CASKDRGSGSGANVLTF. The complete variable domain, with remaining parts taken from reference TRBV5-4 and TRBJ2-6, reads ETGVTQSPTHLIKTRGQQVTLRCSSQSGHNTVSWYQQALGQGPQFIFQYYREEENGRGNFPPRFSGLQFPNYSSELNVNALELDDSALYLCASKDRGSGSGANVLTFGAGSRLTVL.

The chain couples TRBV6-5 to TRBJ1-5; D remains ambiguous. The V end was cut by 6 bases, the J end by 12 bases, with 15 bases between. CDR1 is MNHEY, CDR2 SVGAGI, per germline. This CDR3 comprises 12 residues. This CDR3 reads CASRTGVQDQHF. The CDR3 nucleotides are TGTGCCAGCAGAACTGGGGTACAAGACCAGCATTTT.

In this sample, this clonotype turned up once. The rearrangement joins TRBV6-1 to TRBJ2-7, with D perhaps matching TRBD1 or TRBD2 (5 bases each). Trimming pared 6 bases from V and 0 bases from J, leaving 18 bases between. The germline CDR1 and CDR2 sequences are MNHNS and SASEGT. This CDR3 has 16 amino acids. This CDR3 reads CASRGFGTVSSYEQYF. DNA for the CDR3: TGTGCCAGCAGGGGGTTTGGGACGGTGAGCTCCTACGAGCAGTACTTC.

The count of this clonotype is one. The CDR3 region has the DNA TGCAGCGTTTCCGGGACCGTGAACACTGAAGCTTTCTTT. Encoded protein: CSVSGTVNTEAFF. The chain has TRBV29-1 and TRBJ1-1, with a weak D call TRBD1 (5 bases). The CDR3 totals 13 residues. Germline values: CDR1 SQVTM, CDR2 ANQGSEA. Trimming shortened V by 5 bases and J by 0 bases, and 10 bases separated the two germline ends.

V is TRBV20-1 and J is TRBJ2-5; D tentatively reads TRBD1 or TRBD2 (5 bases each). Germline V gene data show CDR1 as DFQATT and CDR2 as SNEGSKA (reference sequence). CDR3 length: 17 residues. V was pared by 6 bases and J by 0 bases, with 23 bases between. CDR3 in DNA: TGCAGTGCCCTGGGACCTTGGAGTATTTCCCACCAAGAGACCCAGTACTTC. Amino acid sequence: CSALGPWSISHQETQYF.

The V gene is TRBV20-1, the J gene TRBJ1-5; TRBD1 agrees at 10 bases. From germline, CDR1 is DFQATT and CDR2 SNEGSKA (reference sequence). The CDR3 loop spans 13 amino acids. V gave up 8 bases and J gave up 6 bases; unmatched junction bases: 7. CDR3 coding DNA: TGCAGTATCAGACAGGGGGCCGGTCAGCCCCAGCATTTT. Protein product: CSIRQGAGQPQHF.

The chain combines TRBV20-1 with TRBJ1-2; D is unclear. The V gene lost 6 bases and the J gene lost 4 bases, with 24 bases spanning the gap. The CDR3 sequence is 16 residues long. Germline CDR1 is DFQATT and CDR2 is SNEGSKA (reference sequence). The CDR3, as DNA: TGCAGTGCCCGGAGGGTTGCTGGAGGGTTAGGCTATGGCTACACCTTC. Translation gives CSARRVAGGLGYGYTF.

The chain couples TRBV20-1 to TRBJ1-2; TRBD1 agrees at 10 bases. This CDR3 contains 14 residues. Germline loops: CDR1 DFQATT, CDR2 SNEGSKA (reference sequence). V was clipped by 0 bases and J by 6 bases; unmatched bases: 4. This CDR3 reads CSARDPGQGHGYTF. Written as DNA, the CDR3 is TGCAGTGCTAGAGATCCGGGACAGGGGCATGGCTACACCTTC.

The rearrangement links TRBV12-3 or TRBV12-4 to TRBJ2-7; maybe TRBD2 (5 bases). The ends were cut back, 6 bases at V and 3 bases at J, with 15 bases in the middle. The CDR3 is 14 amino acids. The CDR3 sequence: CASSFGVPGYEQYF. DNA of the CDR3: TGTGCCAGCAGCTTCGGGGTTCCGGGCTACGAGCAGTACTTC.

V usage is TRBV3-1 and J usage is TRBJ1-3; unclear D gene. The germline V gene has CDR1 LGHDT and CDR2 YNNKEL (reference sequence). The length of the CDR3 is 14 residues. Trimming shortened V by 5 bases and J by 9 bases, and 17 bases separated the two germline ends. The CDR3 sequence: CASSGPRVMGTIYF. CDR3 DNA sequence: TGTGCCAGCAGCGGGCCGAGGGTGATGGGCACCATATATTTT.

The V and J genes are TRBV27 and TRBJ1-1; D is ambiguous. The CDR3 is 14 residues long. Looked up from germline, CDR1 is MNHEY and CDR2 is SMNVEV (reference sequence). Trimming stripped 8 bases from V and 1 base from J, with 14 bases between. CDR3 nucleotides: TGTGCCAGCGGAGTGTTGACTGCGAACACTGAAGCTTTCTTT. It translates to CASGVLTANTEAFF.

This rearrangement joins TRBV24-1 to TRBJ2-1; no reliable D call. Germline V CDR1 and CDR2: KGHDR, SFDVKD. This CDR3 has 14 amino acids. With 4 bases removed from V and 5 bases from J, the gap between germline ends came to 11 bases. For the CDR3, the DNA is TGTGCCACCAGTGACCCCCCAAACAACAATGAGCAGTTCTTC. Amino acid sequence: CATSDPPNNNEQFF.

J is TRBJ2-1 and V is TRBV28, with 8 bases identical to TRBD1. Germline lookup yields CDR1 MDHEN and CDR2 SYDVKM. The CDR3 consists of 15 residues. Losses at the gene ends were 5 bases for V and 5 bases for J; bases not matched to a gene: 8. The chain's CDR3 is CASSLDRAVNNEQFF. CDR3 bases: TGTGCCAGCAGTCTGGACAGGGCGGTGAACAATGAGCAGTTCTTC.